This note documents a single T cell receptor (beta chain) sequence. Its antigen is currently unknown. This sample was taken from a study of T cell clusters in autoimmune cytopenias. The study's findings and limits: A dominant lymphoma-associated repertoire apparently masked the cluster-lack signature in secondary cytopenia versus chronic lymphocytic leukemia.

Some 39,000 genome equivalents of blood DNA were amplified for TRB. This CDR3 region has 16 residues. Multiplex touch-down PCR amplified TRB using TRB-A and TRB-B pools in one tube. From the multiplex PCR reads, TCRdb lists one entry per CDR3 protein and no DNA. This table holds thousands of distinct CDR3 sequences. The sample taken for sequencing was peripheral blood. This TCR was sampled from a human donor with an autoimmune cytopenia or autoimmune hepatitis (not recorded which). This chain connects TRBV21-1 to TRBJ2-3; as DNA is missing, the TRBD1 call by TCRdb cannot be tested. TRBV21-1 counts as a pseudogene. The CDR3 is CASSSGPKWDTDTQYF.